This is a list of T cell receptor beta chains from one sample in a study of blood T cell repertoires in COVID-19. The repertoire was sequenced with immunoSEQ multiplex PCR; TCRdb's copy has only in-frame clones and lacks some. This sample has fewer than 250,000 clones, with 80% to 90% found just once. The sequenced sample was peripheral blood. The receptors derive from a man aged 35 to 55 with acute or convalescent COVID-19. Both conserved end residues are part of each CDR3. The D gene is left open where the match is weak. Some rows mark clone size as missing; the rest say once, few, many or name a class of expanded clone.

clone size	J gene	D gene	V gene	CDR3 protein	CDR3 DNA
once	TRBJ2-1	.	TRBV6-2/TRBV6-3	CASSNQGFEQFF	TGTGCCAGCAGTAACCAGGGGTTTGAGCAGTTCTTC
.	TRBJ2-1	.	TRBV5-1	CASSAAVWFADSQFF	TGCGCCAGCAGCGCGGCGGTTTGGTTTGCCGATTCACAGTTCTTC
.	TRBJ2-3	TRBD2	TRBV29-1	CSVDSGLTDTQYF	TGCAGCGTTGATAGCGGGCTCACAGATACGCAGTATTTT
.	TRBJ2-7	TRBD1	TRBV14	CASSEGTGGYEQYF	TGTGCCAGCAGCGAAGGGACAGGAGGCTACGAGCAGTACTTC
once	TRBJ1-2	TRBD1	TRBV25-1	CASRGQEDYGYTF	TGTGCCAGCAGAGGACAGGAGGATTATGGCTACACCTTC
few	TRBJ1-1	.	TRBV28	CASRAATRYTEAFF	TGTGCCAGCAGAGCCGCCACCCGGTACACTGAAGCTTTCTTT
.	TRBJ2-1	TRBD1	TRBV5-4	CATQGASSYNEQFF	TGTGCCACTCAGGGGGCTAGCTCCTACAATGAGCAGTTCTTC
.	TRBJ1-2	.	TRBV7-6	CASSLPAGMFQDGYTF	TGTGCCAGCAGCCTTCCTGCAGGGATGTTTCAGGATGGCTACACCTTC
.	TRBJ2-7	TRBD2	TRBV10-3	CAMGLAGGPSEQYF	TGTGCTATGGGACTAGCGGGAGGGCCAAGCGAGCAGTACTTC
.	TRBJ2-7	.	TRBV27	CASSLEGVYEQYF	TGTGCCAGCAGTTTAGAGGGAGTATACGAGCAGTACTTC
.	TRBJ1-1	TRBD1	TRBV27	CASRWRQGAEGEAFF	TGTGCCAGCAGGTGGAGGCAGGGGGCGGAGGGTGAAGCTTTCTTT
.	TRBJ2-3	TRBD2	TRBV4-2	CASSQAAGGTQYF	TGTGCCAGCAGCCAAGCGGCGGGAGGTACGCAGTATTTT
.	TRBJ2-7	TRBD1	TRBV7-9	CASSVDRDSYEQYF	TGTGCCAGCAGCGTAGACAGGGACTCCTACGAGCAGTACTTC
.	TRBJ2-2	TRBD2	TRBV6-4	CASSDFPTGLLYTGELFF	TGTGCCAGCAGTGACTTTCCCACGGGACTATTATACACCGGGGAGCTGTTTTTT
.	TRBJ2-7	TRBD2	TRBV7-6	CASSLTGTSSYEQYF	TGTGCCAGCAGCTTAACAGGGACTAGCTCCTACGAGCAGTACTTC
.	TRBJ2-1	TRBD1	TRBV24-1	CATSVPGGYNEQFF	TGTGCCACCAGTGTACCAGGGGGCTACAATGAGCAGTTCTTC
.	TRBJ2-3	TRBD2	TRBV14	CASSLTSGGAPNTDTQYF	TGTGCCAGCAGCCTTACTAGCGGGGGGGCTCCAAACACAGATACGCAGTATTTT
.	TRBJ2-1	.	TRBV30	CAWSDGSGTTDEQFF	TGTGCCTGGAGTGATGGGAGCGGTACGACCGATGAGCAGTTCTTC
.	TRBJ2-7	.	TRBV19	CASSIGTSFYEQYF	TGTGCCAGTAGTATCGGGACATCCTTCTACGAGCAGTACTTC
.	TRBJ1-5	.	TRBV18	CASSPTAGTIFYSNQPQHF	TGTGCCAGCTCACCAACCGCCGGGACAATCTTTTATAGCAATCAGCCCCAGCATTTT
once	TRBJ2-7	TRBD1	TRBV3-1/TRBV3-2	CASSLGQGGDEQYF	TGTGCCAGCAGCCTCGGACAGGGCGGGGACGAGCAGTACTTC
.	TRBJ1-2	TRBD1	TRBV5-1	CASSRLHRGGGQASNYGYTF	TGCGCCAGCAGCAGATTACACAGGGGTGGGGGCCAAGCGTCTAACTATGGCTACACCTTC
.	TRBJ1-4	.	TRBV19	CASSPIWPGAYEKLFF	TGTGCCAGTAGTCCGATCTGGCCAGGGGCATACGAAAAACTGTTTTTT
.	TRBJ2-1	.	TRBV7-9	CASSSSIPGKIQNYNEQFF	TGTGCCAGCAGCAGCAGCATCCCAGGGAAAATCCAGAACTACAATGAGCAGTTCTTC
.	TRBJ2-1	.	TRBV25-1	CASSVMEGYNEQFF	TGTGCCAGCAGTGTTATGGAGGGCTACAATGAGCAGTTCTTC
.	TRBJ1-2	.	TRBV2	CASSELGKPPIGDYGYTF	TGTGCCAGCAGTGAATTAGGCAAACCCCCCATAGGGGACTATGGCTACACCTTC
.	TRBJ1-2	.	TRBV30	CAWSRGFWYGYTF	TGTGCCTGGAGTAGGGGTTTTTGGTATGGCTACACCTTC
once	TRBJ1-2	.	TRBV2	CASSESLAPQPYGYTF	TGTGCCAGCAGTGAATCGCTAGCGCCGCAGCCCTATGGCTACACCTTC
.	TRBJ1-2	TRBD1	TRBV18	CASSPGQGAEYGYTF	TGTGCCAGCTCACCTGGACAGGGGGCGGAATATGGCTACACCTTC
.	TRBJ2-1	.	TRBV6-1	CASSGPRTVSSYNEQFF	TGTGCCAGCAGTGGCCCAAGGACAGTTTCATCCTACAATGAGCAGTTCTTC
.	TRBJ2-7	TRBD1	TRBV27	CASSSGTGWNEQYF	TGTGCCAGCAGTTCCGGGACAGGGTGGAACGAGCAGTACTTC
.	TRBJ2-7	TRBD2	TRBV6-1	CASSEAGAGSYEQYF	TGTGCCAGCAGTGAAGCTGGAGCGGGAAGCTACGAGCAGTACTTC
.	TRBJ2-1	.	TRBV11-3	CASSLSPSNEQFF	TGTGCCAGCAGCTTGAGCCCGAGTAATGAGCAGTTCTTC
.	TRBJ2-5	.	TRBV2	CASSEWTVQETQYF	TGTGCCAGCAGTGAGTGGACAGTACAAGAGACCCAGTACTTC
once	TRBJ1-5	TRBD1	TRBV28	CASSLETGFHQPQHF	TGTGCCAGCAGTTTAGAGACAGGGTTCCACCAGCCCCAGCATTTT
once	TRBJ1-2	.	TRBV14	CASSQVQAITNYGYTF	TGTGCCAGCAGCCAAGTCCAGGCTATCACTAACTATGGCTACACCTTC
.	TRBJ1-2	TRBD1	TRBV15	CATSRGGDRGPYGYTF	TGTGCCACCAGCAGAGGGGGGGACAGGGGGCCCTATGGCTACACCTTC
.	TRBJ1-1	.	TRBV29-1	CSVGRQNTEAFF	TGCAGCGTTGGGCGGCAGAACACTGAAGCTTTCTTT
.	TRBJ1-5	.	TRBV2	CASSRTVYNQPQHF	TGTGCCAGCAGTCGGACAGTTTACAATCAGCCCCAGCATTTT
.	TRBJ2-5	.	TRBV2	CASEWNREETQYF	TGTGCCAGCGAGTGGAACAGGGAAGAGACCCAGTACTTC
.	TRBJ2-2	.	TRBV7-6	CASSLQGPSNTGELFF	TGTGCCAGCAGCTTACAGGGCCCTTCGAACACCGGGGAGCTGTTTTTT
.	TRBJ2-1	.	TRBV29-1	CSVALPSYNEQFF	TGCAGCGTTGCACTTCCTTCCTACAATGAGCAGTTCTTC
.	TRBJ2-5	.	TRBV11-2	CASSSYGLFQETQYF	TGTGCCAGCAGCTCATACGGACTTTTTCAAGAGACCCAGTACTTC
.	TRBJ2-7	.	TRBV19	CASRRDGGNDEQYF	TGTGCCAGTAGACGGGATGGGGGGAACGACGAGCAGTACTTC
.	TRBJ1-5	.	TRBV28	CASSSGEGQPQHF	TGTGCCAGCAGTTCAGGGGAGGGTCAGCCCCAGCATTTT
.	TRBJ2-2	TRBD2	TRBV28	CASSKWPPGLAVKLNTGELFF	TGTGCCAGCAGTAAGTGGCCGCCGGGACTAGCGGTAAAGTTAAACACCGGGGAGCTGTTTTTT
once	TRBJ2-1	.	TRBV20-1	CSANPLREQFF	TGCAGTGCCAACCCCCTGCGCGAGCAGTTCTTC
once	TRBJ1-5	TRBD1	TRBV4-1	CASSQDNGQGLGQPQHF	TGCGCCAGCAGCCAAGATAACGGACAGGGGTTAGGTCAGCCCCAGCATTTT